This T cell receptor (beta chain) was found in a study of early T cells in non-severe SARS-CoV-2 infection. Looking at the study overall: With bulk RNA from unsorted whole blood as input, sequencing yielded unpaired chains.

The ends were cut back, 0 bases at V and 4 bases at J, with 4 bases in the middle. CDR3 length: 14 residues. The germline V gene has CDR1 SEHNR and CDR2 FQNEAQ (reference sequence). This clonotype was seen a handful of times. Its antigen is not known. General observations from the study: Anti-spike CD8 responses were favored by VDJdb matching, which missed private and CD4 specificities.

As part of library construction, unique molecular identifiers were attached to individual cDNA molecules. TCRdb re-called the 5' RACE reads through MiXCR, storing one row per CDR3 protein. The data contain roughly 60,000 distinct CDR3 sequences, about an eighth of them seen just once; the ten biggest clones take up roughly 4.2%. The sequenced sample consisted of whole blood. This sequence joins TRBV7-9 and TRBJ2-6; unclear D gene. This clonotype was sampled from an adult who was a healthcare worker with PCR-confirmed SARS-CoV-2 infection or an uninfected control (not recorded which). CDR3 amino acids: CASSLARGANVLTF. The CDR3 DNA reads TGTGCCAGCAGCTTAGCGCGCGGGGCCAACGTCCTGACTTTC.